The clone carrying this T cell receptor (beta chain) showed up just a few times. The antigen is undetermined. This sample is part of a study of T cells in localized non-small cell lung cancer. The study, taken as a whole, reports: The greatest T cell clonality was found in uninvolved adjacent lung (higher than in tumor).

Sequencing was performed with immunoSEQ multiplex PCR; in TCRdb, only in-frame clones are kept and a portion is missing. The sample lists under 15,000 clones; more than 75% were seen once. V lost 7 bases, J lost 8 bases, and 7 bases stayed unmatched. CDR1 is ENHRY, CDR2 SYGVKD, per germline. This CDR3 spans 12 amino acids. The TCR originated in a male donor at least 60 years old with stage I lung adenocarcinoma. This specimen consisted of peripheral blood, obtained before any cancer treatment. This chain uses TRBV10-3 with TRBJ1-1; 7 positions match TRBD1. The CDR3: CAIKGDSEEAFF. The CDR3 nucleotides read TGTGCCATCAAGGGGGACAGCGAAGAAGCTTTCTTT.